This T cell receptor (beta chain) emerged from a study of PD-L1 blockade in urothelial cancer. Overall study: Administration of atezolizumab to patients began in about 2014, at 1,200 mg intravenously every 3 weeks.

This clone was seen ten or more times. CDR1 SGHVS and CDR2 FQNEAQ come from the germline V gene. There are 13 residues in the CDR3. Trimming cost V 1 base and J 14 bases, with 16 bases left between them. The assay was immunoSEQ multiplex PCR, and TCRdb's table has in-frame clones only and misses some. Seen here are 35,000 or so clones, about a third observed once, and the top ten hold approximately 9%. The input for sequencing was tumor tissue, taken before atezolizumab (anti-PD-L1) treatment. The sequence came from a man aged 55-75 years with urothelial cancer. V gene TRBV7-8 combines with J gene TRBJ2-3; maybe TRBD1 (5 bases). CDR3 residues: CASSLDPGPDWYF. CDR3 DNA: TGTGCCAGCAGCTTAGATCCAGGGCCCGATTGGTATTTT.